The clone carrying this TCR beta chain is a singleton in its sample. These data belong to a study of T cell changes during pregnancy in multiple sclerosis. Per germline, CDR1 MGHDK and CDR2 SYGVNS. The trim removed 2 bases at V and 2 bases at J, leaving 2 bases unmatched. CDR3 length: 16 amino acids. Sequenced by immunoSEQ multiplex PCR; TCRdb stores in-frame clones only, minus some. Here the sample spans tens of thousands of clones, 88% being singletons. The rearrangement joins TRBV25-1 to TRBJ2-1; 11 nucleotides line up with TRBD2. The sample was CD4+ T cells from peripheral blood mononuclear cells, taken in the first trimester of pregnancy. This clonotype originated in a female donor with multiple sclerosis, enrolled in a pregnancy study. CDR3 in DNA: TGTGCCAGCAGTGAAGGGACTAGCGGAACCTACAATGAGCAGTTCTTC. Amino acid sequence: CASSEGTSGTYNEQFF. The full variable domain, in which reference TRBV25-1 and TRBJ2-1 provide the parts outside the CDR3, is EADIYQTPRYLVIGTGKKITLECSQTMGHDKMYWYQQDPGMELHLIHYSYGVNSTEKGDLSSESTVSRIRTEHFPLTLESARPSHTSQYLCASSEGTSGTYNEQFFGPGTRLTVL.